Each of the 17 T cell receptor beta chains below was sequenced from the same sample in a study of T cells in Graves' hyperthyroidism and ophthalmopathy. Amplification of TCR beta CDR3 regions used RNA as the template. In the first-round RT-PCR of the TCR CDR3, the HTBI primer set was used. In TCRdb, the multiplex PCR reads were re-called with MiXCR into one record per CDR3 protein. The sample lists fewer than 350,000 distinct CDR3 sequences, roughly a fifth occurring once. Sequencing was carried out using blood. The source is a man aged 45-60 years with Graves' ophthalmopathy.

V usage is TRBV7-9 and J usage is TRBJ2-7; 9 bases are a match to TRBD2. CDR1 and CDR2 (germline): SEHNR, FQNEAQ (reference sequence). The CDR3 runs to 16 residues. V was clipped by 6 bases and J by 3 bases; unmatched bases: 12. CDR3 loop: CASSDIAAGGVYEQYF. The CDR3 DNA sequence: TGTGCCAGCAGTGACATAGCAGCGGGAGGCGTCTACGAGCAGTACTTC.

This clonotype turned up a few times. This rearrangement joins TRBV28 to TRBJ1-5; D gene unclear. Trimming took off 3 bases at V and 5 bases at J, with 14 bases between the two ends. CDR1 is MDHEN, CDR2 SYDVKM, per germline. The CDR3 loop spans 15 amino acids. The CDR3 DNA reads TGTGCCAGCAGTTTTACGGCAGTCGGGGATCAGCCCCAGCATTTT. Translating gives CASSFTAVGDQPQHF.

The rearrangement uses TRBV5-1 and TRBJ1-2; TRBD1 aligns across 11 bases. This CDR3 is 15 amino acids long. Germline CDR1 and CDR2: SGHRS and YFSETQ. V shed 3 bases, J shed 4 bases, and the junction held 5 bases outside the gene matches. The CDR3 DNA reads as TGCGCCAGCAGCTCAGGACAGGGGGCAGTCTATGGCTACACCTTC. Its protein is CASSSGQGAVYGYTF.

A remark on this clonotype: This may arise from a read error, as a much more abundant clone is one base away. This chain uses TRBV5-1 with TRBJ2-5, with D tentatively TRBD2 (6 bases). Germline V CDR1 and CDR2: SGHRS, YFSETQ. V lost 3 bases and J lost 1, with 16 bases in between. The CDR3 is made up of 16 amino acids. The CDR3 protein is CASSSEGPAVQETQYF. For the CDR3, the DNA is TGCGCCAGCAGCTCGGAGGGACCAGCGGTCCAAGAGACCCAGTACTTC.

The table lists this clonotype with a few counts. This chain links TRBV5-6 with TRBJ2-1, with 11 bases matching TRBD1. Germline values: CDR1 SGHDT, CDR2 YYEEEE. The CDR3 is 19 residues long. V shed 4 bases and J 0 bases; nucleotides not matched to a gene: 12. CDR3 amino acids: CASSQDRGLSRFSYNEQFF. CDR3 coding DNA: TGTGCCAGCAGCCAGGACAGGGGGCTGTCTCGGTTCTCCTACAATGAGCAGTTCTTC.

This clonotype has a handful of counts. The chain joins TRBV20-1 to TRBJ1-2, with no clear D. The germline gives CDR1 DFQATT, CDR2 SNEGSKA (reference sequence). This CDR3 contains 12 residues. Trimming pared 6 bases from V and 6 bases from J, leaving 14 bases between. The CDR3 DNA reads TGCAGTGCCCCGGTGGGATCAGATGGCTACACCTTC. It translates to CSAPVGSDGYTF.

This clonotype was recorded many times. The V and J genes are TRBV5-6 and TRBJ2-4, with 7 bases that match TRBD1. Germline loops: CDR1 SGHDT, CDR2 YYEEEE. This CDR3 is 15 amino acids long. J lost 1 base, V lost 3 bases, and 4 bases had no gene match. CDR3 in amino acids: CASSSGTVAKNIQYF. The CDR3 DNA is TGTGCCAGCAGCTCGGGGACAGTGGCCAAAAACATTCAGTACTTC.

The chain has TRBV19 and TRBJ2-1; D perhaps matches TRBD2 (6 bases). The V gene lost 3 bases and the J gene lost 12 bases, with 12 bases spanning the gap. Germline CDR1 is LNHDA and CDR2 is SQIVND (reference sequence). The length of the CDR3 is 12 residues. The CDR3 nucleotides are TGTGCCAGTAGTATCCAGGCGGGGCCGCAGTTCTTC. This gives the protein CASSIQAGPQFF.

This clonotype showed up many times. This chain connects TRBV7-2 to TRBJ1-4; D is ambiguous. This CDR3 spans 16 amino acids. CDR1 and CDR2 (germline): SGHTA, FQGNSA. The ends were cut back, 5 bases at V and 0 bases at J, with 13 bases in the middle. Here the CDR3 DNA reads TGTGCCAGCAGCCCCCGGAGGTCGGCAACTAATGAAAAACTGTTTTTT. This codes for CASSPRRSATNEKLFF.

As regards this clonotype: A much larger clone lies one base from this, so it may be a read error. J is TRBJ1-5 and V is TRBV28, with D hard to call. Germline V gene lookup returns CDR1 MDHEN and CDR2 SYDVKM. This CDR3 is 14 amino acids long. V lost 8 bases to trimming and J lost 0 bases, with 11 bases between them. CDR3: CASLERDSNQPQHF. CDR3 coding DNA: TGTGCCAGCCTAGAGCGTGATAGCAATCAGCCCCAGCATTTT.

This chain links TRBV6-2 or TRBV6-3 with TRBJ2-6, with 12 nucleotides matching TRBD2. With 2 bases clipped from V and 0 bases from J, the junction kept 14 bases outside the gene matches. The germline V gene encodes CDR1 MNHEY and CDR2 SVGEGT. The CDR3 is made up of 22 amino acids. CDR3 nucleotides: TGTGCCAGCAGTTACACATCCGGGACTAGCGGGCGATCGTACTCTGGGGCCAACGTCCTGACTTTC. As protein: CASSYTSGTSGRSYSGANVLTF.

Ten or more counts support this clonotype. The chain uses TRBV20-1 and TRBJ2-2, with a tentative D call TRBD2 (5 bases). Per germline, CDR1 DFQATT and CDR2 SNEGSKA (reference sequence). Trimming removed 3 bases from V and 6 bases from J, with 11 bases in between. CDR3 size: 13 residues. The CDR3 DNA is TGCAGTGCTAGCGCTAGCCGTGCCGGGGAGCTGTTTTTT. It codes for CSASASRAGELFF.

This clonotype was seen ten or more times. This chain uses TRBV7-3 with TRBJ2-1; a weak D match, TRBD2 (6 bases). CDR1 is SGHTA and CDR2 is FQGTGA in the germline V gene. This CDR3 is built from 13 residues. Trimming took 2 bases from V and 9 from J, leaving 11 bases between them. CDR3 in DNA: TGTGCCAGCAGCTTATCACTAGCTGGTGAGCAGTTCTTC. Residues: CASSLSLAGEQFF.

This clonotype is a singleton in its sample. CDR3 in DNA: TGCAGTGCTAGTGGGCTAGCGGGAGGGCCCCTTGGCGAGCAGTACTTC. Amino acid sequence: CSASGLAGGPLGEQYF. V and J are TRBV20-1 and TRBJ2-7; 12 nucleotides match TRBD2. Trimming at V came to 3 bases and at J to 6 bases, leaving 12 bases not matched to a gene. The CDR3 sequence is 16 residues long. CDR1 DFQATT and CDR2 SNEGSKA come from the germline V gene (reference sequence).

The rearrangement uses TRBV6-1 and TRBJ2-3; D possibly corresponds to TRBD2 (6 bases). Germline V gene data show CDR1 as MNHNS and CDR2 as SASEGT. CDR3 length: 17 residues. V lost 1 base to trimming and J lost 0 bases, with 14 bases between them. The CDR3 loop is CASSEVGGTLSTDTQYF. For the CDR3, the DNA is TGTGCCAGCAGTGAAGTGGGGGGAACTCTTAGCACAGATACGCAGTATTTT.

This rearrangement joins TRBV3-1 to TRBJ1-6; tentative D call: TRBD1 (6 bases). CDR1 is LGHDT, CDR2 YNNKEL, per germline (reference sequence). The CDR3 length is 12 residues. V shed 4 bases and J shed 15 bases, with 13 bases lying between them. The CDR3 coding sequence is TGTGCCAGCAGCCCCCAAGGGGGGCACCTCCACTTT. Its protein product is CASSPQGGHLHF.

This clonotype has a count of ten or more. The chain carries TRBV11-2 and TRBJ2-2; 7 bases are shared with TRBD2. This CDR3 spans 14 amino acids. Trimming cost V 11 bases and J 7 bases; bases outside gene matches: 13. CDR1 is SGHAT, CDR2 FQNNGV, per germline. The CDR3 DNA is TGTGCCGGAGCCGGGGGGACCCGAATCGGGGAGCTGTTTTTT. Its translation: CAGAGGTRIGELFF.